This TCR beta chain is drawn from a study of T cells expressing NK-cell markers. This CDR3 is 16 amino acids long. Germline CDR1 LGHDT, CDR2 YNNKEL (reference sequence). To note about this clonotype: The antigen is not known.

Study outcomes and limitations: No clear determination of HCMV specificity was made for expanded NKG2C+ T cell clones.

TCRdb re-called the 5' RACE reads; every CDR3 protein appears as one record, without DNA. Recorded for this sample: about 450,000 distinct CDR3 sequences. The chain recombines TRBV3-1 with TRBJ2-4; without DNA, the TCRdb call of TRBD1 cannot be checked. The TCR was taken from a woman aged 18 to 75 in good health. The sequenced material came from blood T cells: a sorted CD56 or NKG2C T cell subset, CD4+ or CD8+ T cells, or bulk PBMC T cells (not recorded which). The CDR3 reads CASSHGGTIAKNIQYF.